This T cell receptor (beta chain) is from a study of blood T cell repertoires in COVID-19. In the study overall: Nucleic acid was either cDNA or gDNA, and it came from T cells, B-cell-depleted T cells, or PBMCs.

CDR3 length equals 15 residues. CDR1 SGHRS and CDR2 YFSETQ come from the germline V gene. V was clipped by 0 bases and J by 1 base, with 7 bases between them. Original methodology: Estimation of nucleated cell counts relied on the amplification of reference gene primers. The method was immunoSEQ multiplex PCR; TCRdb's version includes in-frame clones alone and lacks a portion of them. V, J and clone size are taken as reported in that table, and D and trimming were inferred from the DNA itself. This sample has under 250,000 clones, with 70% to 90% found just once. Ages ranged from about 18 to 100 years, with residence in around 24 US areas. The study assigned cohorts using participant-reported clinical history.

The V gene is TRBV5-1, the J gene TRBJ2-2; D ambiguous. The origin of this receptor is a woman between 50 and 59 years old with acute COVID-19. Sequenced sample: PBMCs or T cells enriched from blood (not recorded which). The CDR3, as DNA: TGCGCCAGCAGCTTGGTCGAACAGAACACCGGGGAGCTGTTTTTT. Its translation: CASSLVEQNTGELFF. The full variable domain, with the rest looked up from reference TRBV5-1 and TRBJ2-2, is KAGVTQTPRYLIKTRGQQVTLSCSPISGHRSVSWYQQTPGQGLQFLFEYFSETQRNKGNFPGRFSGRQFSNSRSEMNVSTLELGDSALYLCASSLVEQNTGELFFGEGSRLTVL.